What follows describes a single T cell receptor (beta chain). The antigen remains undetermined. This entry belongs to a study of graft-versus-host responses after intestinal transplantation. Study-level results: Present in recipient marrow, GvH clones included some that appeared first in ileum or blood.

Bone marrow aspirates were taken post-transplant, from the posterior iliac crest or another site. Profiling relied on immunoSEQ multiplex PCR, and the TCRdb table lists in-frame clones only, not all of them. The table shows some 70,000 clones, with approximately 92% occurring only once. The sequence was obtained from a human patient who received an intestinal transplant, so some T cells may come from the graft donor. The sequences come from bone marrow, collected 734 days after intestinal transplantation.

The CDR3 bases are TGTGCCAGCGCAGAAAATGGATACCTTTACAACAATGAGCAGTTCTTC. It codes for CASAENGYLYNNEQFF. The rearrangement links TRBV5-5 to TRBJ2-1; D gene ambiguous. This CDR3 region has 16 residues. Between the trimmed V and J ends, which lost 7 bases and 5 bases, there was a span of 22 bases. CDR1 and CDR2 (germline): SGHKS, YYEKEE (reference sequence).